This T cell receptor (beta chain) comes out of a study of regulatory T cells in long-lasting Graves disease. Time point defined: persistent/refractory GD, antithyroid drugs over 5 years with positive TRAb. Isolated PBMC RNA provided the starting material for the TCR library. This CDR3 contains 15 residues. Germline CDR1 reads LGHDT; CDR2 reads YNNKEL (reference sequence). General study results and limits: Compared with new cases, persistent Graves' patients showed reduced TCR diversity.

Combining iRepertoire HTBI primers with Arm-PCR of CDR3 regions, the authors built TCR beta libraries. TCRdb passed the multiplex PCR reads through MiXCR, listing each CDR3 protein once. The data hold 300,000 to 500,000 distinct CDR3 sequences, with less than 25% observed a single time. Concerning this clonotype: Its matching antigen is unknown. At one of its ends the junction is not consistent with the germline gene, which may arise from a read error.

The chain combines TRBV3-1 with TRBJ2-7; D is perhaps TRBD1 (5 bases). Sequences were derived from peripheral blood mononuclear cells (PBMCs), sampled when the disease was refractory, from a patient treated with antithyroid drugs. The sequence was obtained from a female donor with Graves disease. The DNA for the CDR3 is TGTGCCAGCAGCCAAGATCGGCCAGGGCCCTACGAGCAGTGCTTC. This encodes CASSQDRPGPYEQCF.